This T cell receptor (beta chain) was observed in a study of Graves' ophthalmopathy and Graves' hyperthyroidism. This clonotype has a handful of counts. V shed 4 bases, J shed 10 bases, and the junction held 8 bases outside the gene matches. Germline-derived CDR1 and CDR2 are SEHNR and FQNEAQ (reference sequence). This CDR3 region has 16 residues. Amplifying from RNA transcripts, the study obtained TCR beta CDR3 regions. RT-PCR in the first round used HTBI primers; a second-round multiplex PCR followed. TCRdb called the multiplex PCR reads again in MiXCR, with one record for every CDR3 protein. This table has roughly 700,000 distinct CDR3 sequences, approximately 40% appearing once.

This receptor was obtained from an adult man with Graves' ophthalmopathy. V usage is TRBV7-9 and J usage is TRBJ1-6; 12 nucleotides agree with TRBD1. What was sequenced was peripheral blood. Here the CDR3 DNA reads TGTGCCAGCAGCTCCGCCGGGACAGGGGGCAGGTCACCCCTCCACTTT. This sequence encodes CASSSAGTGGRSPLHF.